This T cell receptor (beta chain) was sequenced during a study of blood T cell repertoires in COVID-19. Study context: The United States, Italy and Spain supplied acute and convalescent COVID-19 samples. The cDNA or gDNA used as material had been derived from T cells, B-cell-depleted T cells, or PBMCs.

The length of the CDR3 is 15 residues. Germline V gene data show CDR1 as GTSNPN and CDR2 as SVGIG (reference sequence). V was trimmed by 2 bases and J by 6 bases, leaving 17 bases between them. Original processing methods: Estimated nucleated cell counts came from reference gene primer amplification. Profiling relied on immunoSEQ multiplex PCR, and the TCRdb table lists in-frame clones only, not all of them. V and J calls plus clone size are reproduced from that table; the DNA served to infer D and trimming. Here the sample spans approximately 270,000 clones, approximately 89% being singletons. Sequenced sample: peripheral blood. This sequence joins TRBV30 and TRBJ2-1; D is possibly TRBD2 (5 bases). This TCR was recovered from a middle-aged man with active or convalescent COVID-19. The CDR3 spells CAWSRETWRSNEQFF. Here the CDR3 DNA reads TGTGCCTGGAGTAGGGAGACCTGGCGGTCCAATGAGCAGTTCTTC.